The 15 T cell receptor beta chains presented below share a single source sample, sequenced in a study of regulatory T cells in long-lasting Graves disease. Time point given: newly diagnosed GD, antithyroid drugs for less than 3 months. After RNA was extracted from PBMCs, the TCR library was made from it. Construction of TCR beta libraries relied on iRepertoire HTBI primers and on Arm-PCR targeting CDR3 regions. TCRdb independently ran MiXCR on the multiplex PCR reads; one entry per CDR3 protein. This table has 400,000 to 650,000 distinct CDR3 sequences, roughly 15% appearing once. These same records also appear under a second study, on T cells in Graves' hyperthyroidism and ophthalmopathy.

Here the sequenced sample was peripheral blood mononuclear cells (PBMCs), taken at new diagnosis, from a patient treated with antithyroid drugs. All receptors derive from a woman in her forties or fifties with Graves disease.

This clonotype was observed a handful of times. The genes are TRBV6-1 and TRBJ1-6; D remains ambiguous. The CDR3 is 14 residues long. Per the germline V gene, CDR1 is MNHNS and CDR2 is SASEGT. The V gene lost 7 bases and the J gene lost 7 bases, with 14 bases spanning the gap. The CDR3, as DNA: TGTGCCAGCAAGATAGAAGGGCGCAATTCACCCCTCCACTTT. Its translation is CASKIEGRNSPLHF.

This chain uses TRBV5-1 with TRBJ2-5, with D perhaps TRBD1 (5 bases). Germline V lookup: CDR1 SGHRS, CDR2 YFSETQ. V dropped 0 bases and J dropped 7 bases, with 16 bases sitting between them. This CDR3 has 15 amino acids. CDR3 loop: CASSLGNPREGTQYF. CDR3 in DNA: TGCGCCAGCAGCTTGGGAAATCCCAGGGAAGGGACCCAGTACTTC.

Notes on this clonotype: Mismatch with germline at one junction end may stem from a read error. The V and J genes are TRBV7-2 and TRBJ1-6, with no clear D. The CDR3 is made up of 19 amino acids. From germline, CDR1 is SGHTA and CDR2 FQGNSA. This CDR3 reads CASSPEGVPLQLYNSPLHF. In DNA form, the CDR3 reads TGTGCCAGCAGCCCCGAGGGAGTCCCCCTCCAATTATATAATTCGCCCCTCCACTTT. Combining the CDR3 with reference TRBV7-2 and TRBJ1-6 gives the whole variable domain GAGVSQSPSNKVTEKGKDVELRCDPISGHTALYWYRQSLGQGLEFLIYFQGNSAPDKSGLPSDRFSAERTGGSVSTLTIQRTQQEDSAVYLCASSPEGVPLQLYNSPLHFGNGTRLTVT.

The genes are TRBV11-2 and TRBJ2-2, with 12 bases aligning to TRBD1. Germline-derived CDR1 and CDR2 are SGHAT and FQNNGV. V gave up 4 bases and J gave up 2 bases; unmatched junction bases: 2. CDR3 length equals 16 residues. CDR3 loop: CASSSGTGGNTGELFF. The CDR3 DNA is TGTGCCAGCAGCTCAGGGACAGGGGGCAACACCGGGGAGCTGTTTTTT.

The table lists this clonotype with many counts. The chain uses TRBV20-1 and TRBJ1-5, with D possibly TRBD1 on 5 matching bases. This CDR3 is 14 amino acids long. The V end was cut by 0 bases, the J end by 8 bases, with 14 bases between. Germline V gene sequence: CDR1 DFQATT, CDR2 SNEGSKA (reference sequence). The CDR3 loop is CSARDGAGVKPQHF. CDR3 nucleotide sequence: TGCAGTGCTAGAGATGGGGCCGGGGTCAAGCCCCAGCATTTT.

In its sample, this clonotype was seen a few times. The chain joins TRBV20-1 to TRBJ2-1; TRBD1 matches at 11 bases. V dropped 2 bases and J dropped 3; count of bases not matched to a gene: 3. The CDR3 is made up of 15 amino acids. Germline V lookup: CDR1 DFQATT, CDR2 SNEGSKA (reference sequence). The CDR3 region has the DNA TGCAGTGCTAGAAGGGGGACAGGGGGCTACAATGAGCAGTTCTTC. It specifies CSARRGTGGYNEQFF.

The chain joins TRBV7-8 to TRBJ1-5, with 9 bases identical to TRBD1. This CDR3 has 21 amino acids. From germline, CDR1 is SGHVS and CDR2 FQNEAQ. Trimming took 5 bases from V and 2 from J; bases not matched to a gene: 22. The CDR3 sequence: CASSTLGGGDRASRGNQPQHF. Here the CDR3 DNA reads TGTGCCAGCAGCACCCTAGGGGGAGGGGACAGGGCCTCCCGAGGCAATCAGCCCCAGCATTTT. Full variable domain (missing parts from reference TRBV7-8 and TRBJ1-5): GAGVSQSPRYKVAKRGQDVALRCDPISGHVSLFWYQQALGQGPEFLTYFQNEAQLDKSGLPSDRFFAERPEGSVSTLKIQRTQQEDSAVYLCASSTLGGGDRASRGNQPQHFGDGTRLSIL.

This rearrangement joins TRBV28 to TRBJ1-5; 8 nucleotides align to TRBD1. Germline CDR1 reads MDHEN; CDR2 reads SYDVKM. The CDR3 sequence is 14 residues long. V was pared by 2 bases and J by 5 bases, with 2 bases of the junction left unmatched. The chain's CDR3 is CASSLAQGDQPQHF. Written as DNA, the CDR3 is TGTGCCAGCAGTTTAGCACAGGGGGATCAGCCCCAGCATTTT.

Many counts were recorded for this clonotype. The chain joins TRBV7-8 to TRBJ1-6; the D gene is possibly TRBD1 (6 bases). Germline assignment: CDR1 SGHVS and CDR2 FQNEAQ. The CDR3 runs 17 residues. V lost 8 bases and J 7 bases, leaving 24 bases between the germline ends. This CDR3 is CASRLRESTGRNSPLHF. The CDR3 nucleotides are TGTGCCAGCCGGCTTAGGGAATCGACAGGAAGAAATTCACCCCTCCACTTT. The complete variable domain, with remaining parts taken from reference TRBV7-8 and TRBJ1-6, reads GAGVSQSPRYKVAKRGQDVALRCDPISGHVSLFWYQQALGQGPEFLTYFQNEAQLDKSGLPSDRFFAERPEGSVSTLKIQRTQQEDSAVYLCASRLRESTGRNSPLHFGNGTRLTVT.

The chain is built from TRBV10-3 and TRBJ1-2, with TRBD1 as a possible D gene (5 bases). The CDR3 spans 13 residues. Germline V gene sequence: CDR1 ENHRY, CDR2 SYGVKD. V dropped 2 bases and J dropped 2 bases, with 6 bases sitting between them. This CDR3 is CAISEAGNYGYTF. Here the CDR3 DNA reads TGTGCCATCAGTGAGGCAGGGAACTATGGCTACACCTTC.

The chain links TRBV30 to TRBJ1-1; D is unclear. CDR3 length: 15 residues. Trimming stripped 0 bases from V and 0 bases from J, with 11 bases between. Looked up from germline, CDR1 is GTSNPN and CDR2 is SVGIG (reference sequence). The CDR3 here is CAWSVTLGLNTEAFF. DNA for the CDR3: TGTGCCTGGAGTGTGACGCTCGGATTGAACACTGAAGCTTTCTTT.

This clonotype was seen repeatedly, ten times or more. This chain connects TRBV7-2 to TRBJ2-4; either TRBD1 or TRBD2 may fit D (6 bases each). The CDR3 extends over 13 amino acids. V shed 2 bases and J shed 9 bases, with 11 bases lying between them. Germline assignment: CDR1 SGHTA and CDR2 FQGNSA. CDR3 DNA: TGTGCCAGCAGCTTAACAGGGAGGAGCATTCAGTACTTC. Protein sequence: CASSLTGRSIQYF. Filled out from reference TRBV7-2 and TRBJ2-4, the complete variable domain reads GAGVSQSPSNKVTEKGKDVELRCDPISGHTALYWYRQSLGQGLEFLIYFQGNSAPDKSGLPSDRFSAERTGGSVSTLTIQRTQQEDSAVYLCASSLTGRSIQYFGAGTRLSVL.

This clonotype was found many times. V is TRBV2 and J is TRBJ2-1, with 7 bases lining up with TRBD1. Germline CDR1 and CDR2: SNHLY and FYNNEI. The CDR3 spans 13 residues. The ends lost 7 bases at V and 5 bases at J; junction bases unmatched: 5. Written as DNA, the CDR3 is TGTGCCAGCACCCGGGACAGCAACAATGAGCAGTTCTTC. It is translated as CASTRDSNNEQFF.

This clonotype appeared many times. The chain is built from TRBV18 and TRBJ1-2; 7 positions agree with TRBD1. Germline-derived CDR1 and CDR2 are KGHSH and LQKENI. Unmatched junction bases numbered 6, after V lost 8 bases and J lost 0 bases. CDR3 length: 14 amino acids. The CDR3 DNA follows: TGTGCCAGCAGCAGCGGGACAGCTAACTATGGCTACACCTTC. Its translation is CASSSGTANYGYTF.

This clonotype was recorded many times. The chain employs TRBV30 and TRBJ1-1; 7 bases agree with TRBD1. Trimming at V came to 7 bases and at J to 2 bases, leaving 10 bases not matched to a gene. The CDR3 runs 14 residues. Germline V gene data show CDR1 as GTSNPN and CDR2 as SVGIG (reference sequence). The CDR3 reads CALTAGTANTEAFF. CDR3 DNA: TGTGCCTTGACAGCCGGGACAGCCAACACTGAAGCTTTCTTT.